The clone carrying this T cell receptor beta chain occurred a few times. Its antigen is unknown. MiXCR was run by TCRdb on the 5' RACE reads, yielding one entry per CDR3 protein. The table records approximately 93,000 distinct CDR3 sequences, 15% to 20% of them present only once. Trimming removed 5 bases from V and 3 bases from J, with 14 bases in between. Per germline, CDR1 KGHSH and CDR2 LQKENI. The CDR3 is 15 residues long. The data belong to a study of spatial heterogeneity in lung cancer. Study overall: The study observed each unique TCR and UMI combination more than ten times on average in raw reads. The study, taken as a whole, reports: At tumor resection, ubiquitous expanded TCRs were detected in blood more often than later.

Described time point: blood at routine non-recurrence follow-up after resection. The input material, whole RNA from tumor, nontumor lung or frozen PBMC, was sequenced unsorted. The material sequenced was PBMCs, taken at follow-up. This TCR was recovered from a male donor with early-stage non-small cell lung cancer. The rearrangement joins TRBV18 to TRBJ1-5; tentatively, D is TRBD1 (6 bases). The CDR3, as DNA: TGTGCCAGCTCAGTATCAGGGGACCCCAATCAGCCCCAGCATTTT. Amino acid sequence: CASSVSGDPNQPQHF.